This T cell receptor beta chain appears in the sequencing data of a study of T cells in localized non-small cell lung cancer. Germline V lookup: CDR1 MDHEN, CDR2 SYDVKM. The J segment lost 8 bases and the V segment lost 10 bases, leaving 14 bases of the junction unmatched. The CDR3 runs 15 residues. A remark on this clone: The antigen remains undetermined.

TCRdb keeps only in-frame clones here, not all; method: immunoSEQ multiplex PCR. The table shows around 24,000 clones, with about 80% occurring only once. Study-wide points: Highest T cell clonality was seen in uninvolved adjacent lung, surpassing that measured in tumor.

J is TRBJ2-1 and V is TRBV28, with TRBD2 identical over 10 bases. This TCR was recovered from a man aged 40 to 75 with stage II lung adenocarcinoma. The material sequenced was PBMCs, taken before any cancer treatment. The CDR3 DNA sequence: TGTGCCACCGGAGGGGCTAGCGGGAGTGGCCATGAGCAGTTCTTC. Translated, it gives CATGGASGSGHEQFF.